These T cell receptor beta chains were read from a single sample in a study of T cells after yellow fever vaccination. From the 5' RACE reads, TCRdb called clonotypes with MiXCR, one entry per CDR3 protein. Of approximately 300,000 distinct CDR3 sequences listed, about an eighth are singletons. This specimen consisted of CD4+ T cells sorted from PBMCs, obtained 45 days after the yellow fever booster vaccination. The receptors derive from a man under 40 who received the YFV17D yellow fever vaccine. Each CDR3 is given with its conserved first and last residue. The D gene is left open where the match is weak. For some rows the clone size is stated as once, few or many, or as a class when expanded; others skip it.

J gene: TRBJ2-7; V gene: TRBV6-5; D gene: TRBD2; CDR3 length: 15; clone size: -; CDR3 DNA: TGTGCCAGCAGTTTGACGACTAGCGGGATATACGAGCAGTACTTC; CDR3 protein: CASSLTTSGIYEQYF
J gene: TRBJ2-7; V gene: TRBV5-1; D gene: -; CDR3 length: 14; clone size: -; CDR3 DNA: TGCGCCAGCAGCACGGGACTTACATCCTACGAGCAGTACTTC; CDR3 protein: CASSTGLTSYEQYF
J gene: TRBJ2-1; V gene: TRBV5-1; D gene: -; CDR3 length: 15; clone size: few; CDR3 DNA: TGCGCCAGCAGCTTAAAGACCGAGGCCTACAATGAGCAGTTCTTC; CDR3 protein: CASSLKTEAYNEQFF
J gene: TRBJ2-5; V gene: TRBV11-2; D gene: -; CDR3 length: 14; clone size: few; CDR3 DNA: TGTGCCAGCAGCCAAAATCCCCATCGAGGGACCCAGTACTTC; CDR3 protein: CASSQNPHRGTQYF
J gene: TRBJ2-1; V gene: TRBV20-1; D gene: TRBD1; CDR3 length: 15; clone size: -; CDR3 DNA: TGCAGTGCCCTTACAGGGGGGAATTTCAGGGATGAGCAGTTCTTC; CDR3 protein: CSALTGGNFRDEQFF
J gene: TRBJ2-3; V gene: TRBV12-3/TRBV12-4; D gene: -; CDR3 length: 13; clone size: many; CDR3 DNA: TGTGCCAGCAGCCCCTTTAGCACAGATACGCAGTATTTT; CDR3 protein: CASSPFSTDTQYF
J gene: TRBJ2-3; V gene: TRBV9; D gene: -; CDR3 length: 15; clone size: -; CDR3 DNA: TGTGCCAGCAGCGGCGGCGCCCTCTTCACAGATACGCAGTATTTT; CDR3 protein: CASSGGALFTDTQYF
J gene: TRBJ2-1; V gene: TRBV29-1; D gene: TRBD2; CDR3 length: 11; clone size: few; CDR3 DNA: TGCAGCGGCGGGGGGGCAAATGAGCAGTTCTTC; CDR3 protein: CSGGGANEQFF
J gene: TRBJ2-3; V gene: TRBV6-1; D gene: TRBD2; CDR3 length: 14; clone size: few; CDR3 DNA: TGTGCCAGCAGTCGGACTAGAGCCGCAGATACGCAGTATTTT; CDR3 protein: CASSRTRAADTQYF
J gene: TRBJ2-3; V gene: TRBV7-2; D gene: -; CDR3 length: 16; clone size: few; CDR3 DNA: TGTGCCAGCAGCTTAGTGGGTAGCGGAAGCACAGATACGCAGTATTTT; CDR3 protein: CASSLVGSGSTDTQYF
J gene: TRBJ1-4; V gene: TRBV5-1; D gene: -; CDR3 length: 14; clone size: -; CDR3 DNA: TGCGCCAGCAGCTTCAGGACTCTGGGTGAAAAACTGTTTTTT; CDR3 protein: CASSFRTLGEKLFF
J gene: TRBJ2-7; V gene: TRBV12-3/TRBV12-4; D gene: TRBD1; CDR3 length: 12; clone size: few; CDR3 DNA: TGTGCCAGCAACCCCGGGACAGGCGAGCAGTACTTC; CDR3 protein: CASNPGTGEQYF
J gene: TRBJ1-1; V gene: TRBV9; D gene: TRBD1; CDR3 length: 15; clone size: many; CDR3 DNA: TGTGCCAGCAGCGTCGCGCGGACAGGGAACACTGAAGCTTTCTTT; CDR3 protein: CASSVARTGNTEAFF
J gene: TRBJ2-2; V gene: TRBV12-3/TRBV12-4; D gene: -; CDR3 length: 15; clone size: few; CDR3 DNA: TGTGCCAGCAGTTTTGTGGACAGGAACACCGGGGAGCTGTTTTTT; CDR3 protein: CASSFVDRNTGELFF
J gene: TRBJ2-7; V gene: TRBV11-1; D gene: TRBD1; CDR3 length: 13; clone size: few; CDR3 DNA: TGTGCCAGCAGCGTCGACAGGGCCTACGAGCAGTACTTC; CDR3 protein: CASSVDRAYEQYF
J gene: TRBJ1-6; V gene: TRBV20-1; D gene: -; CDR3 length: 12; clone size: -; CDR3 DNA: TGCAGTGCTACAGGGCCGGGTTCACCCCTCCACTTT; CDR3 protein: CSATGPGSPLHF
J gene: TRBJ2-7; V gene: TRBV7-2; D gene: -; CDR3 length: 15; clone size: few; CDR3 DNA: TGTGCCAGTAAAGACGACCCGGCTATCCTCGGCGAGCAGTACTTC; CDR3 protein: CASKDDPAILGEQYF
J gene: TRBJ2-7; V gene: TRBV18; D gene: -; CDR3 length: 16; clone size: many; CDR3 DNA: TGTGCCAGCTCACCTACCACCGGACTGGGGTCCTACGAGCAGTACTTC; CDR3 protein: CASSPTTGLGSYEQYF
J gene: TRBJ2-3; V gene: TRBV5-1; D gene: -; CDR3 length: 15; clone size: few; CDR3 DNA: TGCGCCAGCAGCCGAGATAGGGATCTCACAGATACGCAGTATTTT; CDR3 protein: CASSRDRDLTDTQYF
J gene: TRBJ2-3; V gene: TRBV20-1; D gene: TRBD2; CDR3 length: 15; clone size: few; CDR3 DNA: TGCAGTGCACGGGGGACTAGCGGGAGCCCAGATACGCAGTATTTT; CDR3 protein: CSARGTSGSPDTQYF
J gene: TRBJ2-7; V gene: TRBV18; D gene: TRBD1; CDR3 length: 13; clone size: few; CDR3 DNA: TGTGCCAGCTCAAGGACAGGGGTCAACGAGCAGTACTTC; CDR3 protein: CASSRTGVNEQYF
J gene: TRBJ2-7; V gene: TRBV5-1; D gene: -; CDR3 length: 14; clone size: few; CDR3 DNA: TGCGCCAGCAGCTTGACAGATAGCTCCTACGAGCAGTACTTC; CDR3 protein: CASSLTDSSYEQYF
J gene: TRBJ2-1; V gene: TRBV28; D gene: TRBD2; CDR3 length: 14; clone size: few; CDR3 DNA: TGTGCCAGCACTCCAAGCGGGAGGAGTAATGAGCAGTTCTTC; CDR3 protein: CASTPSGRSNEQFF
J gene: TRBJ2-1; V gene: TRBV7-6; D gene: TRBD2; CDR3 length: 19; clone size: -; CDR3 DNA: TGTGCCAGCAGCTTACTGCCGGGACTAGCGCAGCCCACCTACAATGAGCAGTTCTTC; CDR3 protein: CASSLLPGLAQPTYNEQFF
J gene: TRBJ2-2; V gene: TRBV3-1; D gene: -; CDR3 length: 11; clone size: many; CDR3 DNA: TGTGCCAGCTCAAGGACCGGGGAGCTGTTTTTT; CDR3 protein: CASSRTGELFF
J gene: TRBJ2-3; V gene: TRBV2; D gene: -; CDR3 length: 13; clone size: -; CDR3 DNA: TGTGCCAGCAAAATTGACATCACAGATACGCAGTATTTT; CDR3 protein: CASKIDITDTQYF